The T cell receptor (beta chain) described here comes from a study of post-analysis software for immune sequencing data. Looking at the study overall: The disease courses covered relapsing-remitting, secondary progressive and progressive-relapsing multiple sclerosis. Study results and caveats: Relative to controls, patients had a few TRBV segments at higher frequency, with TRBV5-6, TRBV5-1 and TRBV20-1 among these.

The CDR3 runs to 14 residues. The junction had 6 bases not matched to a gene; V was cut back by 5 bases and J by 4 bases. Germline CDR1 MNHEY, CDR2 SVGAGI. Prepared libraries of TCR beta cDNA carried unique molecular identifiers. TCRdb ran MiXCR on the PCR reads and lists one entry per CDR3 protein. The sample shows roughly 730,000 distinct CDR3 sequences, just under 30% of them seen only once. As for this clonotype: What it recognizes is unknown.

The specimen sequenced was blood. This rearrangement joins TRBV6-5 to TRBJ1-2; 8 bases map to TRBD1. The origin of this receptor is a girl aged 5 to 17 with multiple sclerosis. The CDR3 DNA reads TGTGCCAGCAGTCATTACGACAGGGGCTATGGCTACACCTTC. It specifies CASSHYDRGYGYTF.